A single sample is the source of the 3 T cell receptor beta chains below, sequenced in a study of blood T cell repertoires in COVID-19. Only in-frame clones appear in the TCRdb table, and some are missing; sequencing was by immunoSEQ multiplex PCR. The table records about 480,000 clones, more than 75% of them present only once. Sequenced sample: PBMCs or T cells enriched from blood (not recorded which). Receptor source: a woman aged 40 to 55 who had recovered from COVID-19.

CDR3 sequence: CASSYSQQETQYF. CDR3 in DNA: TGTGCCAGCAGCTACAGTCAACAAGAGACCCAGTACTTC. V is TRBV7-2 and J is TRBJ2-5; D is ambiguous. Germline-derived CDR1 and CDR2 are SGHTA and FQGNSA. This CDR3 is 13 amino acids long. Trimming removed 4 bases from V and 2 bases from J, with 8 bases in between. The full variable domain, with the rest looked up from reference TRBV7-2 and TRBJ2-5, is GAGVSQSPSNKVTEKGKDVELRCDPISGHTALYWYRQSLGQGLEFLIYFQGNSAPDKSGLPSDRFSAERTGGSVSTLTIQRTQQEDSAVYLCASSYSQQETQYFGPGTRLLVL.

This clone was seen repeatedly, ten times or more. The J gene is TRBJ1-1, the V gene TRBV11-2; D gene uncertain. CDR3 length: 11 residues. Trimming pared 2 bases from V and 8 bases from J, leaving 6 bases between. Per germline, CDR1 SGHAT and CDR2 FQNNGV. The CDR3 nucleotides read TGTGCCAGCAGCTTATTTTCGGAAGCTTTCTTT. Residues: CASSLFSEAFF. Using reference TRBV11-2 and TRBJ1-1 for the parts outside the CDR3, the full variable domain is EAGVAQSPRYKIIEKRQSVAFWCNPISGHATLYWYQQILGQGPKLLIQFQNNGVVDDSQLPKDRFSAERLKGVDSTLKIQPAKLEDSAVYLCASSLFSEAFFGQGTRLTVV.

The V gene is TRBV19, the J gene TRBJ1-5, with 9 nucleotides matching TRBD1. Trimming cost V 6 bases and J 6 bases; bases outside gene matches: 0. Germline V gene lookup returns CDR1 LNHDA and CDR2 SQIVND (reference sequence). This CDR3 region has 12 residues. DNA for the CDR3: TGTGCCAGTAGGACAGGGGGTCAGCCCCAGCATTTT. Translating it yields CASRTGGQPQHF.